This T cell receptor (beta chain) was sequenced for a study of beta chain features in type 1 diabetes (dated by TCRdb to 2016 to 2019). A note on the overall study: Mean age, gender distribution, total cell number and subset yield did not differ between patients and healthy donors. A total of about 110,000,000 sorted cells were examined across all samples, and a strong correlation was observed between cell number per subset and RNA yield. In the study, TCRB repertoires of sorted circulating CD4+ T cell subsets from recently diagnosed type 1 diabetes patients were compared with those of matched healthy donors. Whereas all 30 or so donors provided naive and central memory subsets, regulatory and stem cell-like memory subsets were isolated from just 8 patients and about 8 healthy donors. General conclusions and limits of the study: Naive, central memory and regulatory TCRB repertoires appeared more similar among patients than among healthy donors. Because small numbers of individuals were included in the HLA sub-analyses, any influence of HLA type on TCRB rearrangement was left unresolved. PCR may preferentially amplify shorter templates, but because patient and control samples were amplified and corrected together, any resulting skew would affect both groups equally. At VDJ recombination sites, patients with type 1 diabetes made fewer insertions and deleted more nucleotides, a pattern implying thymic rearrangement abnormalities. Because cDNA rather than genomic DNA was sequenced, highly expressing activated cells could have been over-represented, although no difference in activation and CD3 levels was found between groups. In all four CD4+ subsets, TCRB CDR3 length was moderately but significantly shorter in type 1 diabetes patients.

This clone was picked up a small number of times. The antigen it binds to is not known. Base-call qualities are not available, and no considerably larger clone is one nucleotide away. From each donor, a single peripheral blood sample of about 100 mL on average was drawn into heparinised tubes. A BD FACSAria II and a panel including CD45RO, CCR7, CD25, CD127, CD95 and CD27 were used to sort naive, central memory, regulatory and stem cell-like memory CD4+ T cells. A purity above 95% was achieved for all sorted populations. Right away, PBMCs were isolated by Lymphoprep density gradient centrifugation and were stained directly, with no culture step. To minimize batch effects, samples were stained and sorted in pairs, one healthy donor with one patient per experiment. Counted from cysteine to phenylalanine, this CDR3 has 15 amino acids. Here the CDR3 DNA is all that survives: 45 bases in frame from base 1.

The entire isolated RNA was reverse transcribed using the High Capacity cDNA Reverse Transcription Kit, and thus expressed TCRB transcripts were sequenced. Deep immunoSEQ sequencing was performed on naive, central memory and regulatory T cell samples, with an average of approximately 4 million total reads per sample. Sorted cells were lysed in RLT buffer and RNA was extracted with DNase-treated RNeasy Micro or Mini kits, depending on cell number. To prevent cross-contamination, each cell subset was processed individually, whereas patient and healthy donor samples were processed jointly. Using the immunoSEQ multiplex PCR, TCRB sequences were amplified from cDNA into 87-bp fragments spanning the CDR3 region. Amplicons were sequenced on the Illumina HiSeq platform. In the authors' own workflow: PCR bias was computationally corrected using synthetic template baselines, reads within Hamming distance 2 were collapsed, and singletons that could not be merged were discarded. Reads were aligned against IMGT so that V, D and J genes, CDR3 length and insertions or deletions at six rearrangement sites could be assigned. Within each subset, clonotype counts were normalized to sorted cell number, and only after that were true diversity and Gini coefficients computed with the tcR R package. The overlap coefficient, calculated on TCRB nucleotide sequences, was used to quantify repertoire sharing. Out-of-frame TCRB sequences from naive cells were analyzed as a proxy for the pre-selection repertoire. Held by TCRdb, this immuneACCESS table contains in-frame sequences only and omits some clones. Under half of the omission traces to an unresolved V gene where checked; the cause of the rest is unknown. That table gives V, J and clone size, and the DNA gave D and trimming. Within this sample are about 620,000 clones, with roughly a sixth of them counted one time only. The leading ten clones occupy about 0.087% of the sample.

The chain was built from TRBV12-2 and TRBJ2-7; TRBD1, the D gene given by the table, was not confirmed from the DNA. TRBV12-2 is assigned pseudogene status. The clonotype was recovered from a man between 18 and 35 years old in good health. Material for sequencing was naive CD4+ T cells from blood. This specimen's cell subset or site label, interpreted: true naive CD4+ T cells. DNA sequence: TGTGCAAGTCGCTCGGACAGGGGCCCAACTTACGAGCAGTACTTC. Its translation is CASRSDRGPTYEQYF.